Below, one TCR beta chain is given with its context. This sample was taken from a study of blood T cell repertoires in COVID-19. The overall study: Whether acute or convalescent, the COVID-19 samples came from the United States, Italy and Spain. Sample material is recorded as cDNA or gDNA derived from T cells, B-cell-depleted T cells, or PBMCs.

In the source study's methods: Amplified reference gene primers provided the basis for estimating nucleated cell counts. Sequenced by immunoSEQ multiplex PCR; TCRdb stores in-frame clones only, minus some. The V and J calls and clone size are taken from that table; D and trimming were inferred from the DNA. This sample has about 100,000 clones; roughly 85% occur once, and the top ten carry under 35%. Germline V gene data show CDR1 as MNHEY and CDR2 as SVGAGI. The CDR3 consists of 11 residues. V shed 6 bases, J shed 6 bases, and the junction held 0 bases outside the gene matches. The rearrangement joins TRBV6-5 to TRBJ1-2; 8 bases match TRBD1. Sample: peripheral blood. The source of this sequence is a man between 65 and 85 years old with active or convalescent COVID-19. CDR3 DNA: TGTGCCAGCAGGGACAGGGATGGCTACACCTTC. This encodes CASRDRDGYTF.